This is a list of T cell receptor beta chains from one sample in a study of response to subunit inactivated influenza vaccine. TCRdb called the RT-PCR reads again in MiXCR, with one record for every CDR3 protein. This sample has roughly 710,000 distinct CDR3 sequences, with 12% to 15% found just once. This sample comprised PBMCs from blood, obtained 14 to 15 days before vaccination. Source of these receptors: a man aged 50-60 years who received an inactivated influenza vaccine. Both conserved end residues are part of each CDR3. A D gene is named only where the DNA matches it firmly. Expanded clones are given a class, and other clones once, few, many or no size at all.

TGTGCCAGCAGCCGAGCGGGAGGAGTTGGAAATGAGCAGTTCTTC	CASSRAGGVGNEQFF	TRBD2	few	TRBV7-2	TRBJ2-1
TGTGCCAGCAGCCAGGGAATGGACAATGAGCAGTTCTTC	CASSQGMDNEQFF	.	.	TRBV3-1	TRBJ2-1
TGTGCCAGCAGCCAACCGGACAGGCCCCAAGAGACCCAGTACTTC	CASSQPDRPQETQYF	TRBD1	few	TRBV3-1	TRBJ2-5
TGCAGTGCTAGAGTCGCCGGGACTACTTACGAGCAGTACTTC	CSARVAGTTYEQYF	TRBD2	.	TRBV20-1	TRBJ2-7
TGTGCCAGCAGCACTCACTTCACCCGTAGCTCCTACAATGAGCAGTTCTTC	CASSTHFTRSSYNEQFF	.	.	TRBV7-9	TRBJ2-1
TGTGCCAGCAGTTGGTCCGGGACTAGCGGTCACCCTAGCACAGATACGCAGTATTTT	CASSWSGTSGHPSTDTQYF	TRBD2	.	TRBV6-2/TRBV6-3	TRBJ2-3
TGCAGTGCTACAGACAGGGTGAACACTGAAGCTTTCTTT	CSATDRVNTEAFF	TRBD1	.	TRBV20-1	TRBJ1-1
TGTGCCAGCAGCTCATTAGCGGGAGGGACGCGGGAGACCCAGTACTTC	CASSSLAGGTRETQYF	TRBD2	few	TRBV7-9	TRBJ2-5
TGTGCCAGCAGCCTAGACAGATCTGGTGGACGGACCGGGGAGCTGTTTTTT	CASSLDRSGGRTGELFF	.	.	TRBV7-8	TRBJ2-2
TGTGCCAGCAGCCAACATCAGAGACAGAACACCGGGGAGCTGTTTTTT	CASSQHQRQNTGELFF	.	.	TRBV3-1	TRBJ2-2
TGCAGTGCTACCATGAACTTCCCAGATACGCAGTATTTT	CSATMNFPDTQYF	.	few	TRBV20-1	TRBJ2-3
TGCAGTGCTAGAGCACTAGCGGGCTTTAGAGAAACGCAGTATTTT	CSARALAGFRETQYF	TRBD2	few	TRBV20-1	TRBJ2-3
TGCGCCAGCAGCAGGGGGAGGGACGGAGTCCTTTCCTACGAGCAGTACTTC	CASSRGRDGVLSYEQYF	.	many	TRBV5-1	TRBJ2-7
TGCAGTGCTTACAGGACGGGGAGCTCTGGGGCCAACGTCCTGACTTTC	CSAYRTGSSGANVLTF	.	.	TRBV20-1	TRBJ2-6
TGTGCCAGCAGCGTTGCTGCGGGAGAAAAACTGTTTTTT	CASSVAAGEKLFF	.	.	TRBV13	TRBJ1-4
TGCAGTGCTAGTGACACAGCGCTGACCCAGTACTTC	CSASDTALTQYF	.	few	TRBV20-1	TRBJ2-5
TGCAGTGCAGAGGTCGGTAATAATTCACCCCTCCACTTT	CSAEVGNNSPLHF	.	.	TRBV20-1	TRBJ1-6
TGCAGTGTCCTCCCGCTACAGGGGGTTTTAACCTACGAGCAGTACTTC	CSVLPLQGVLTYEQYF	TRBD1	.	TRBV20-1	TRBJ2-7
TGTGCCAGCAGCCAAGTCTTCAATGAGCAGTTCTTC	CASSQVFNEQFF	.	.	TRBV3-1	TRBJ2-1
TGTGCCTGGAGTGTTGGGTCAGGGGCTAGCACAGATACGCAGTATTTT	CAWSVGSGASTDTQYF	.	.	TRBV30	TRBJ2-3
TGCAGCGTTGCTGGGTCTAGCGGGAGGCCGGGGGAGACCCAGTACTTC	CSVAGSSGRPGETQYF	TRBD2	few	TRBV29-1	TRBJ2-5
TGCAGTGCTAGAGGGATCGGACACGACTATGGCTACACCTTC	CSARGIGHDYGYTF	.	.	TRBV20-1	TRBJ1-2
TGTGCCAGCAGTTCCTTGACTAGCGGGACCACAGATACGCAGTATTTT	CASSSLTSGTTDTQYF	TRBD2	few	TRBV28	TRBJ2-3
TGTGCCAGCTATGTGCCAGGACAGGGGAATTCACCCCTCCACTTT	CASYVPGQGNSPLHF	TRBD1	.	TRBV5-8	TRBJ1-6
TGTGCCAGCAGTGTAATACAGGGGGCAGGCCAAGAGACCCAGTACTTC	CASSVIQGAGQETQYF	TRBD1	many	TRBV25-1	TRBJ2-5
TGCGCCAGCAGCTTAGGACTAGCGGGAGGGGAAGAGACCCAGTACTTC	CASSLGLAGGEETQYF	TRBD2	.	TRBV5-1	TRBJ2-5
TGCGCCAGCAGCCAAGGGAGCGGGGCGAGAGCAGAGACCCAGTACTTC	CASSQGSGARAETQYF	TRBD2	.	TRBV4-1	TRBJ2-5
TGCAGTGCTAGAGATCGGGACAGGGGGCGAGATACGCAGTATTTT	CSARDRDRGRDTQYF	TRBD1	.	TRBV20-1	TRBJ2-3
TGTGCCAGCAGCCGATCCCCTCTAGGCGATGAGCAGTTCTTC	CASSRSPLGDEQFF	.	.	TRBV12-3/TRBV12-4	TRBJ2-1
TGTGCCAGCAACAATTACGGTAACACAGATACGCAGTATTTT	CASNNYGNTDTQYF	.	few	TRBV7-2	TRBJ2-3
TGTGCCAGCAGTTACTATGGGGGCAGTTCACCCCTCCACTTT	CASSYYGGSSPLHF	.	.	TRBV6-5	TRBJ1-6
TGTGCCAGCAGCTCGGACAGGGTGTCCTATAATTCACCCCTCCACTTT	CASSSDRVSYNSPLHF	TRBD1	few	TRBV28	TRBJ1-6
TGTGCCACCAGTGATTTGAAGGGATCGGGACAAAAGGAGCAGTTCTTC	CATSDLKGSGQKEQFF	.	.	TRBV24-1	TRBJ2-1
TGTGCCAGAACAGGAGAGGAAGGGAACAGCGGGAGGGCCTGGGAGCAGTTCTTC	CARTGEEGNSGRAWEQFF	TRBD2	.	TRBV2	TRBJ2-1
TGTGCCAGCTCACACGGACAGACCTACGAGCAGTACTTC	CASSHGQTYEQYF	.	few	TRBV18	TRBJ2-7
TGTGCCAGCAGTTACGAGGCAGGCACCGGGGAGCTGTTTTTT	CASSYEAGTGELFF	.	.	TRBV6-2/TRBV6-3	TRBJ2-2
TGTGCCATCACTCCCAAGACCAATAACTTC	CAITPKTNNF	.	few	TRBV10-3	TRBJ2-5
TGTGCCAGCAGTCCCGGGACCCGGAACACCATATATTTT	CASSPGTRNTIYF	.	many	TRBV12-3/TRBV12-4	TRBJ1-3
TGTGCCATCAGTGGCCAAGGAGGGGGCACAGATACGCAGTATTTT	CAISGQGGGTDTQYF	.	few	TRBV10-3	TRBJ2-3
TGCGCCAGCAGCACCTTCCCGGGACAGGGCTACGAGCAGTACTTC	CASSTFPGQGYEQYF	TRBD1	few	TRBV5-1	TRBJ2-7
TGCAGTGCTAGAGATGACGGTCTAACAGATACGCAGTATTTT	CSARDDGLTDTQYF	.	few	TRBV20-1	TRBJ2-3